The 27 T cell receptor beta chains reported below all come from one sample, sequenced in a study of vaccination effects on CD4 cells after COVID-19. Here immunoSEQ multiplex PCR was the method, and the copy in TCRdb shows in-frame clones only, minus some. The sample shows roughly 56,000 clones, 73% of them seen only once. In the ViraFEST assay, antigen-specific CD4+ clonotypes were identified by expansion after peptide-pool stimulation. At the end of about ten days of culture, CD4+ T cells were isolated. Two doses of either BNT162b2 or mRNA-1273 were given to each participant. Their antigens remain unidentified. Source: CD4+ T cells from PBMCs cultured with HCoV-229E spike peptides, taken after COVID-19 vaccination. These receptors all come from a human donor who received a COVID-19 vaccine.

The chain carries TRBV5-1 and TRBJ2-1; tentatively, D is TRBD1 or TRBD2 (5 bases each). This CDR3 region has 14 residues. Between the trimmed V and J ends, which lost 7 bases and 2 bases, there was a span of 13 bases. CDR1 SGHRS and CDR2 YFSETQ come from the germline V gene. CDR3 residues: CASRRDVPYNEQFF. The CDR3 nucleotides are TGCGCCAGCCGCCGGGACGTCCCCTACAATGAGCAGTTCTTC.

This clone was detected a few times. The J gene is TRBJ2-1, the V gene TRBV2, with 9 bases that match TRBD1. CDR1 SNHLY and CDR2 FYNNEI come from the germline V gene. Unmatched junction bases numbered 4, after V lost 10 bases and J lost 3 bases. The CDR3 loop spans 13 amino acids. CDR3 loop: CATTGGFYNEQFF. CDR3 nucleotide sequence: TGTGCCACGACAGGGGGTTTCTACAATGAGCAGTTCTTC. Full variable domain (outside the CDR3, taken from reference TRBV2 and TRBJ2-1): EPEVTQTPSHQVTQMGQEVILRCVPISNHLYFYWYRQILGQKVEFLVSFYNNEISEKSEIFDDQFSVERPDGSNFTLKIRSTKLEDSAMYFCATTGGFYNEQFFGPGTRLTVL.

This clone was counted once. V gene TRBV18 combines with J gene TRBJ2-2; tentative D call: TRBD2 (5 bases). Germline assignment: CDR1 KGHSH and CDR2 LQKENI. V was clipped by 1 base and J by 0 bases, with 9 bases between them. This CDR3 has 16 residues. The CDR3 DNA reads as TGTGCCAGCTCACCACTCCCGGGATCGAACACCGGGGAGCTGTTTTTT. It translates to CASSPLPGSNTGELFF.

The V and J genes are TRBV5-4 and TRBJ2-1, with 7 bases matching TRBD2. The junction had 2 bases not matched to a gene; V was cut back by 4 bases and J by 1 base. The CDR3 has 14 amino acids. Per the germline V gene, CDR1 is SGHNT and CDR2 is YYREEE (reference sequence). The CDR3 protein is CASSAGGSYNEQFF. In DNA form, the CDR3 reads TGTGCCAGCAGCGCCGGGGGGTCCTACAATGAGCAGTTCTTC.

The V call is TRBV14, the J call TRBJ2-1, with a tentative D call TRBD2 (6 bases). There are 15 residues in the CDR3. CDR1 and CDR2 from the germline V gene are SGHDN and FVKESK. Trimming shortened V by 1 base and J by 5 bases, and 12 bases separated the two germline ends. CDR3 residues: CASSQVGLQNNEQFF. The CDR3 region has the DNA TGTGCCAGCAGCCAAGTCGGACTACAAAACAATGAGCAGTTCTTC.

Written as DNA, the CDR3 is TGTGCCAGTAAGATCGGACAGGGGGCGTCCTACGAGCAGTACGTC. As protein: CASKIGQGASYEQYV. V and J are TRBV6-5 and TRBJ2-7, with 11 nucleotides matching TRBD1. Germline assignment: CDR1 MNHEY and CDR2 SVGAGI. This CDR3 is 15 amino acids long. J was trimmed by 1 base and V by 9 bases; bases with no gene match: 8.

The V call is TRBV5-8, the J call TRBJ2-5; D remains unclear. In germline, CDR1 is SGHTS, CDR2 YDEGEE. Trimming left V 5 bases short and J 6 bases short, with 14 bases between. This CDR3 has 13 residues. CDR3 coding DNA: TGTGCCAGCAGAGGTGGGCTAGTTAAGACCCAGTACTTC. It yields the protein CASRGGLVKTQYF.

This clone was seen only once. This rearrangement joins TRBV6-5 to TRBJ2-5, with D tentatively TRBD1 or TRBD2 (5 bases each). Germline V lookup: CDR1 MNHEY, CDR2 SVGAGI. The CDR3 consists of 14 residues. V lost 7 bases and J lost 1, with 13 bases in between. DNA of the CDR3: TGTGCCAGCACCGTATTTGGGGGCCAAGAGACCCAGTACTTC. Translation gives CASTVFGGQETQYF.

CDR3 protein: CSGAFNEKLFF. The DNA for the CDR3 is TGCAGTGGAGCCTTTAATGAAAAACTGTTTTTT. This rearrangement joins TRBV20-1 to TRBJ1-4, with D hard to call. Per germline, CDR1 DFQATT and CDR2 SNEGSKA (reference sequence). This CDR3 region has 11 residues. Trimming left V 7 bases short and J 4 bases short, with 7 bases between.

The chain is built from TRBV27 and TRBJ1-5; D not resolved. Trimming cost V 6 bases and J 4 bases, with 19 bases left between them. From germline, CDR1 is MNHEY and CDR2 SMNVEV (reference sequence). This CDR3 region has 16 residues. The CDR3 region has the DNA TGTGCCAGCAGACCCCGCCAAACCCAAACTAATCAGCCCCAGCATTTT. Translating it yields CASRPRQTQTNQPQHF.

The chain links TRBV6-5 to TRBJ1-4; the D gene is possibly TRBD1 (5 bases). The CDR3 is 15 amino acids. In germline, CDR1 is MNHEY, CDR2 SVGAGI. V shed 6 bases and J shed 0 bases, with 11 bases lying between them. The CDR3 spells CASRNDRATNEKLFF. CDR3 coding DNA: TGTGCCAGCAGGAACGACAGAGCAACTAATGAAAAACTGTTTTTT.

This sequence joins TRBV28 and TRBJ1-3, with D unresolved. The CDR3 consists of 16 residues. Trimming took off 4 bases at V and 2 bases at J, with 15 bases between the two ends. The germline CDR1 and CDR2 sequences are MDHEN and SYDVKM. The CDR3 DNA reads TGTGCCAGCAGTTCCTCCCTCGGCAGAGCTGGAAACACCATATATTTT. It is translated as CASSSSLGRAGNTIYF.

The V gene is TRBV19, the J gene TRBJ2-7, with TRBD1 identical over 9 bases. Germline V gene data show CDR1 as LNHDA and CDR2 as SQIVND (reference sequence). The CDR3 runs 15 residues. The J segment lost 6 bases and the V segment lost 4 bases, leaving 10 bases of the junction unmatched. CDR3 in amino acids: CASSTTGTGKFEQYV. CDR3 bases: TGTGCCAGTAGTACTACCGGGACAGGGAAGTTCGAGCAGTACGTC.

This chain uses TRBV5-8 with TRBJ2-7; 7 nucleotides agree with TRBD1. Germline values: CDR1 SGHTS, CDR2 YDEGEE. The CDR3 is 15 residues long. The ends lost 0 bases at V and 2 bases at J; junction bases unmatched: 5. CDR3 in amino acids: CASSLGQGNAYEQYV. DNA for the CDR3: TGTGCCAGCAGCTTGGGACAGGGAAACGCCTACGAGCAGTACGTC.

V is TRBV15 and J is TRBJ2-5, with TRBD2 matching over 11 bases. Trimming at V came to 3 bases and at J to 0 bases, leaving 9 bases not matched to a gene. Germline CDR1 is LNHNV and CDR2 is YYDKDF (reference sequence). The CDR3 sequence is 18 residues long. The CDR3 region is CATSRVNIAGGYQETQYF. CDR3 sequence (DNA): TGTGCCACCAGCAGGGTCAATATAGCGGGGGGGTACCAAGAGACCCAGTACTTC.

This clone was observed a few times. The rearrangement joins TRBV7-9 to TRBJ1-2, with D possibly TRBD1 on 6 matching bases. Trimming stripped 5 bases from V and 4 bases from J, with 11 bases between. CDR3 length equals 13 residues. Germline assignment: CDR1 SEHNR and CDR2 FQNEAQ (reference sequence). The chain's CDR3 is CASSLGGGYGYTF. DNA of the CDR3: TGTGCCAGCAGCCTAGGGGGTGGCTATGGCTACACCTTC.

Points on this clone: This CDR3 is also generated by other DNA sequences in the sample. The V gene is TRBV5-1, the J gene TRBJ2-5; TRBD1 agrees at 9 bases. The CDR3 loop spans 14 amino acids. The germline V gene encodes CDR1 SGHRS and CDR2 YFSETQ. V shed 2 bases and J 5 bases; nucleotides not matched to a gene: 4. The CDR3 region has the DNA TGCGCCAGCAGCTTTACAGGGGGCGAGGAGACCCAGTACTTC. Translation gives CASSFTGGEETQYF. Full variable domain (outside the CDR3, taken from reference TRBV5-1 and TRBJ2-5): KAGVTQTPRYLIKTRGQQVTLSCSPISGHRSVSWYQQTPGQGLQFLFEYFSETQRNKGNFPGRFSGRQFSNSRSEMNVSTLELGDSALYLCASSFTGGEETQYFGPGTRLLVL.

V usage is TRBV6-5 and J usage is TRBJ2-2, with 9 bases fitting TRBD2. The CDR3 has 15 residues. Germline lookup yields CDR1 MNHEY and CDR2 SVGAGI. V lost 7 bases and J lost 5; bases outside the gene matches: 8. For the CDR3, the DNA is TGTGCCAGCACCTCTACGACTAGCGGAACCGGGGAGCTGTTTTTT. As protein: CASTSTTSGTGELFF.

The rearrangement joins TRBV7-8 to TRBJ2-7; TRBD2 might be the D (6 bases). Germline loops: CDR1 SGHVS, CDR2 FQNEAQ. CDR3 size: 13 residues. Trimming removed 5 bases from V and 3 bases from J, with 11 bases in between. The CDR3 nucleotides read TGTGCCAGCAGCCAGGGACTTAACTACGAGCAGTACGTC. It translates to CASSQGLNYEQYV.

This chain joins TRBV25-1 and TRBJ1-1, with D uncertain. The CDR3 spans 12 residues. Trimming stripped 3 bases from V and 10 bases from J, with 12 bases between. In germline, CDR1 is MGHDK, CDR2 SYGVNS. The CDR3 bases are TGTGCCAGCAGTGACCTCACCCGGGCAGCTTTCTTT. It translates to CASSDLTRAAFF.

This CDR3 reads CASSLAGGTDTQYF. CDR3 DNA: TGTGCCAGCAGTTTGGCGGGGGGCACAGATACGCAGTATTTT. The chain couples TRBV27 to TRBJ2-3; 7 positions agree with TRBD2. Germline V gene lookup returns CDR1 MNHEY and CDR2 SMNVEV (reference sequence). This CDR3 region has 14 residues. The V gene end was trimmed by 3 bases and the J gene end by 1 base; junction bases not matched to a gene: 1.

This clone was seen just once. The chain carries TRBV7-2 and TRBJ2-1; 10 bases are a match to TRBD2. The CDR3 contains 16 residues. The germline V gene encodes CDR1 SGHTA and CDR2 FQGNSA. V lost 4 bases and J lost 2; bases outside the gene matches: 5. The CDR3 loop is CASSSGLAVTYNEQFF. CDR3 DNA sequence: TGTGCCAGCAGCTCAGGACTAGCGGTGACCTACAATGAGCAGTTCTTC.

The chain combines TRBV6-1 with TRBJ2-1; D is perhaps TRBD2 (6 bases). Germline CDR1 reads MNHNS; CDR2 reads SASEGT. The V and J ends lost 1 base and 9 bases respectively, with 13 bases between them. This CDR3 has 14 residues. The CDR3 region has the DNA TGTGCCAGCAGTGAAGTTGCTAGCGTGGGTGAGCAGTTCTTC. Protein product: CASSEVASVGEQFF.

V is TRBV29-1 and J is TRBJ2-3; a possible D gene is TRBD2 (5 bases). Germline CDR1 is SQVTM and CDR2 is ANQGSEA. The ends were cut back, 1 base at V and 1 base at J, with 18 bases in the middle. CDR3 length: 17 amino acids. CDR3 nucleotides: TGCAGCGTTGAAGGAGGGTTTGGGGTCGTGGGCACAGATACGCAGTATTTT. It yields the protein CSVEGGFGVVGTDTQYF.

This clone has a single count. This chain connects TRBV12-3 or TRBV12-4 to TRBJ1-4; D not certain. This CDR3 is built from 12 residues. The V gene lost 3 bases and the J gene lost 10 bases, with 9 bases spanning the gap. The CDR3 spells CASSFGEGKLFF. DNA for the CDR3: TGTGCCAGCAGTTTTGGTGAGGGAAAACTGTTTTTT.

V is TRBV6-5 and J is TRBJ1-3; D not resolved. The CDR3 totals 13 residues. CDR1 MNHEY and CDR2 SVGAGI come from the germline V gene. The germline V and J ends were trimmed by 9 bases and 2 bases, with 11 bases remaining between them. CDR3 protein: CASLGNAGNTIYF. As DNA, the CDR3 is TGTGCCAGTCTCGGAAACGCTGGAAACACCATATATTTT.

This clone was recorded a few times. The chain uses TRBV18 and TRBJ2-7, with 10 positions matching TRBD1. Germline CDR1 reads KGHSH; CDR2 reads LQKENI. The CDR3 loop spans 15 amino acids. V lost 3 bases and J lost 3; bases outside the gene matches: 5. In DNA form, the CDR3 reads TGTGCCAGCTCACCCGGGACAGGGGCCCTCTACGAGCAGTACGTC. It specifies CASSPGTGALYEQYV.